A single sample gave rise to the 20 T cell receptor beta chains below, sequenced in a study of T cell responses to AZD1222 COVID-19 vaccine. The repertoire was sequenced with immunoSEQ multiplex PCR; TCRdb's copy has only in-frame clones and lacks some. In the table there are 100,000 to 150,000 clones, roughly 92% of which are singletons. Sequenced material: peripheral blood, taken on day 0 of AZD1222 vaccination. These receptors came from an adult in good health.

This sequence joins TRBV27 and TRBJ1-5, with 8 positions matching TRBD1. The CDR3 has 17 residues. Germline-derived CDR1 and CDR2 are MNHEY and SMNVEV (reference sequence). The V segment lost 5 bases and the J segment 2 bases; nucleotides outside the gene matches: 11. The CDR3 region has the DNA TGTGCCAGCAGTCCCCAGCAACAGGGGGTTGGCAATCAGCCCCAGCATTTT. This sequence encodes CASSPQQQGVGNQPQHF.

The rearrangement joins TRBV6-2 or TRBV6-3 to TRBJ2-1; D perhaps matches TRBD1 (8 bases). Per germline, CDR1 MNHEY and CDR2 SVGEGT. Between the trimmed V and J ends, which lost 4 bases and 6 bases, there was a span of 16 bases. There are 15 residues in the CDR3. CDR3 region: CASSFTGGGTNEQFF. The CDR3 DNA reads TGTGCCAGCAGTTTCACAGGGGGGGGGACCAATGAGCAGTTCTTC.

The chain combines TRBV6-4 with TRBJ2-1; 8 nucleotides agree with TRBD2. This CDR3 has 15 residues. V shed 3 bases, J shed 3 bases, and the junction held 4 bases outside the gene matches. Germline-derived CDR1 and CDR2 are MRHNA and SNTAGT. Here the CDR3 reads CASSEGRGDYNEQFF. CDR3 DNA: TGTGCCAGCAGTGAGGGGCGGGGGGACTACAATGAGCAGTTCTTC.

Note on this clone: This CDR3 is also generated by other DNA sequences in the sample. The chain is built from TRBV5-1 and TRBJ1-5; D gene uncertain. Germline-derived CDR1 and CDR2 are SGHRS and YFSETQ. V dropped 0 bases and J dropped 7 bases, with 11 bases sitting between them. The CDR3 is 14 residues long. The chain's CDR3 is CASSLASGEQPQHF. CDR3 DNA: TGCGCCAGCAGCTTGGCGAGCGGCGAACAGCCCCAGCATTTT. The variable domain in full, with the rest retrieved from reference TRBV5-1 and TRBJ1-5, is KAGVTQTPRYLIKTRGQQVTLSCSPISGHRSVSWYQQTPGQGLQFLFEYFSETQRNKGNFPGRFSGRQFSNSRSEMNVSTLELGDSALYLCASSLASGEQPQHFGDGTRLSIL.

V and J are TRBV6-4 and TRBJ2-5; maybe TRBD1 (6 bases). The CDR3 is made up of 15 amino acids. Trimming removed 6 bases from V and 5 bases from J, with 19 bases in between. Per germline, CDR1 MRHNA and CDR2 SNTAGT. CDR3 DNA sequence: TGTGCCAGCAGACCGAGAGGTACAGGGCACGAGACCCAGTACTTC. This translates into CASRPRGTGHETQYF.

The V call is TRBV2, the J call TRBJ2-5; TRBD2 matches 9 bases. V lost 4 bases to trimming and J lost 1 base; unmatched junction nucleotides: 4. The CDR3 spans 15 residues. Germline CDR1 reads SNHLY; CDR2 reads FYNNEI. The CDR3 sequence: CASSVDSGGQETQYF. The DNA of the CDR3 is TGTGCCAGCAGTGTTGATAGCGGGGGCCAAGAGACCCAGTACTTC.

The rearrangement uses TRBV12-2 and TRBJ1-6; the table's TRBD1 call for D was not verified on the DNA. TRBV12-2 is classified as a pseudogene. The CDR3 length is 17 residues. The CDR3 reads CASRLDNRGSPLWPLHF. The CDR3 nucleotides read TGTGCAAGTCGCTTAGACAACAGGGGTTCGCCCCTTTGGCCCCTCCACTTT.

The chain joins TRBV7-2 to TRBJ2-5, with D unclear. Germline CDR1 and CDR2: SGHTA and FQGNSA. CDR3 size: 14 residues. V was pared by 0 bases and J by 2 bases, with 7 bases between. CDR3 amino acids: CASSLAVLQETQYF. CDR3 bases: TGTGCCAGCAGCTTAGCGGTCTTGCAAGAGACCCAGTACTTC.

The CDR3 sequence: CASRGLRRDEQFF. Written as DNA, the CDR3 is TGTGCCAGTAGGGGTCTCAGGAGGGATGAGCAGTTCTTC. The chain carries TRBV19 and TRBJ2-1, with D perhaps TRBD2 (6 bases). Between the trimmed V and J ends, which lost 6 bases and 8 bases, there was a span of 14 bases. In germline, CDR1 is LNHDA, CDR2 SQIVND (reference sequence). This CDR3 spans 13 amino acids.

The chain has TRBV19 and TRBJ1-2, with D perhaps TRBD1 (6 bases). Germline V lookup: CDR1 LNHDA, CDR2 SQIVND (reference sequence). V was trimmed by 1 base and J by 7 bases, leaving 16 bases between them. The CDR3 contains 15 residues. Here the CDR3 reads CASSIVGDKVFGYTF. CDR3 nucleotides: TGTGCCAGTAGTATAGTTGGGGACAAGGTGTTTGGCTACACCTTC.

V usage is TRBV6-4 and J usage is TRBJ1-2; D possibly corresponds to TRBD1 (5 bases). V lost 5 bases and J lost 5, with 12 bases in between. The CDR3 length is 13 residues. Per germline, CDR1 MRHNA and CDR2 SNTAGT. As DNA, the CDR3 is TGTGCCAGCAGTCCTATGGGGGGATATGGCTACACCTTC. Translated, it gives CASSPMGGYGYTF.

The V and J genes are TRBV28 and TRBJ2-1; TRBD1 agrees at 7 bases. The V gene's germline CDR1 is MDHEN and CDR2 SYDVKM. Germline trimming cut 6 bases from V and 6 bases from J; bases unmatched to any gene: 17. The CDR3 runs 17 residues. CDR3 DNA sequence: TGTGCCAGCAGCCCCACCCTCGGGACAGCCAGGGGCAATGAGCAGTTCTTC. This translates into CASSPTLGTARGNEQFF. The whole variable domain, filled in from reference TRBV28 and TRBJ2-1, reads DVKVTQSSRYLVKRTGEKVFLECVQDMDHENMFWYRQDPGLGLRLIYFSYDVKMKEKGDIPEGYSVSREKKERFSLILESASTNQTSMYLCASSPTLGTARGNEQFFGPGTRLTVL.

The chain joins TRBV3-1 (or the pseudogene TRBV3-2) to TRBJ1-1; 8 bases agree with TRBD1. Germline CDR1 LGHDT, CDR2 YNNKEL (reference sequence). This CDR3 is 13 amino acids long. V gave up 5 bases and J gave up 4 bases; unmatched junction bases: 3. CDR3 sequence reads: CASSVTGGTEAFF. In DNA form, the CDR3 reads TGTGCCAGCAGCGTCACAGGGGGCACTGAAGCTTTCTTT.

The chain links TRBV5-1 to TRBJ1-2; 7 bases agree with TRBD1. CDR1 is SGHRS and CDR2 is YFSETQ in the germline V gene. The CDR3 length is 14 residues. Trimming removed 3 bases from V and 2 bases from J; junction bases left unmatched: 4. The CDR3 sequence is CASSYPGGNYGYTF. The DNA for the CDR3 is TGCGCCAGCAGCTATCCAGGGGGAAACTATGGCTACACCTTC.

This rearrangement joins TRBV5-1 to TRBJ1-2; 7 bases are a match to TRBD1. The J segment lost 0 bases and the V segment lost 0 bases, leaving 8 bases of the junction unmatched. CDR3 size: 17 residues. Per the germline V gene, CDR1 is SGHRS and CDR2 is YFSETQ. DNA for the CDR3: TGCGCCAGCAGCTTGGGAATTGAGGGGGCCGCTAACTATGGCTACACCTTC. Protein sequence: CASSLGIEGAANYGYTF. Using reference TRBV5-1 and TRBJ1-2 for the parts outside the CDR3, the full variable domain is KAGVTQTPRYLIKTRGQQVTLSCSPISGHRSVSWYQQTPGQGLQFLFEYFSETQRNKGNFPGRFSGRQFSNSRSEMNVSTLELGDSALYLCASSLGIEGAANYGYTFGSGTRLTVV.

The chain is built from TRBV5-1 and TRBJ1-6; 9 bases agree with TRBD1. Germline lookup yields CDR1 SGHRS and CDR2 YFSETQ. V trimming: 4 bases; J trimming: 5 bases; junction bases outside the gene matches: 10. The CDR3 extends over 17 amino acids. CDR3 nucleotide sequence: TGCGCCAGCAGCACCGGACAGGGGAGGGGAAATAATTCACCCCTCCACTTT. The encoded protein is CASSTGQGRGNNSPLHF.

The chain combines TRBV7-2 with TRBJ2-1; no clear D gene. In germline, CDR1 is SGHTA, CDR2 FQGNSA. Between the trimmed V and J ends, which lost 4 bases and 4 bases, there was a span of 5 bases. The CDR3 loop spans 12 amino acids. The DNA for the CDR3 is TGTGCCAGCAGCTCAGAATACAATGAGCAGTTCTTC. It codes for CASSSEYNEQFF.

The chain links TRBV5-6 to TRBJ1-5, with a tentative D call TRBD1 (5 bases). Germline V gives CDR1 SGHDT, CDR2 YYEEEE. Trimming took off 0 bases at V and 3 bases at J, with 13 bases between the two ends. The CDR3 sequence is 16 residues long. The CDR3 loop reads CASSLGGRGPNQPQHF. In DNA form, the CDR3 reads TGTGCCAGCAGCTTGGGGGGGAGAGGGCCCAATCAGCCCCAGCATTTT.

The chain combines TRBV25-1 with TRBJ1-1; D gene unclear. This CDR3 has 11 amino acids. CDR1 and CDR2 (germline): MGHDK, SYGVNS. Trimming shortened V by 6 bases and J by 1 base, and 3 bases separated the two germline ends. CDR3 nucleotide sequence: TGTGCCAGCAGGGCGAACACTGAAGCTTTCTTT. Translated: CASRANTEAFF.

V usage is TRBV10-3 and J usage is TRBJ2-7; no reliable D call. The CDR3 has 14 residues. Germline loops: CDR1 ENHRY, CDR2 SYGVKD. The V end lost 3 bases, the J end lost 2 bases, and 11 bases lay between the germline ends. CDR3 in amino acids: CAISDSGYTYEQYV. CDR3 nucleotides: TGTGCCATCAGTGACAGTGGGTACACCTACGAGCAGTACGTC.